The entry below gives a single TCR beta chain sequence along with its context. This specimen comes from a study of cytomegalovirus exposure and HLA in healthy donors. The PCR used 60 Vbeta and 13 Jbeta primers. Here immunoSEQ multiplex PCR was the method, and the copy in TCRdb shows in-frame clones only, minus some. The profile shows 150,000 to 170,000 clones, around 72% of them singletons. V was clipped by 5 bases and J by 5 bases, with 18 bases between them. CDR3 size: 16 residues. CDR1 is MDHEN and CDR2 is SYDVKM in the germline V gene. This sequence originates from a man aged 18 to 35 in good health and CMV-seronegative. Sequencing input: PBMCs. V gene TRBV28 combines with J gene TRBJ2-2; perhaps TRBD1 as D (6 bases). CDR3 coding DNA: TGTGCCAGCAGTAACCGGGACACGGGCGAAACCGGGGAGCTGTTTTTT. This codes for CASSNRDTGETGELFF.